The 2 T cell receptor beta chains below were found in one sample sequenced in a study of T cell clusters in autoimmune cytopenias. Multiplex touch-down PCR amplified TRB using TRB-A and TRB-B pools in one tube. Reprocessing the multiplex PCR reads, TCRdb reports a single entry for every CDR3 protein and omits DNA. This sample carries some 6,100 distinct CDR3 sequences, with around 40% going to the ten biggest clones. TRB amplification used around 260 ng of peripheral blood genomic DNA. The sample also formed part of further work on T cell repertoires in aging, cancer and after chemotherapy.

The sequencing sample was made of peripheral blood. The receptor source for this set is a human donor in good health.

The chain couples TRBV5-1 to TRBJ2-3; absent DNA, TCRdb's TRBD2 call cannot be checked. CDR3 size: 16 residues. Germline V gives CDR1 SGHRS, CDR2 YFSETQ. CDR3 in amino acids: CASSLATGGPADTQYF.

The V and J genes are TRBV29-1 and TRBJ2-3; TCRdb indicates TRBD1, and absent DNA this call remains unverified. Germline values: CDR1 SQVTM, CDR2 ANQGSEA. The CDR3 covers 14 residues. CDR3 sequence reads: CSVRAGARTDTQYF.